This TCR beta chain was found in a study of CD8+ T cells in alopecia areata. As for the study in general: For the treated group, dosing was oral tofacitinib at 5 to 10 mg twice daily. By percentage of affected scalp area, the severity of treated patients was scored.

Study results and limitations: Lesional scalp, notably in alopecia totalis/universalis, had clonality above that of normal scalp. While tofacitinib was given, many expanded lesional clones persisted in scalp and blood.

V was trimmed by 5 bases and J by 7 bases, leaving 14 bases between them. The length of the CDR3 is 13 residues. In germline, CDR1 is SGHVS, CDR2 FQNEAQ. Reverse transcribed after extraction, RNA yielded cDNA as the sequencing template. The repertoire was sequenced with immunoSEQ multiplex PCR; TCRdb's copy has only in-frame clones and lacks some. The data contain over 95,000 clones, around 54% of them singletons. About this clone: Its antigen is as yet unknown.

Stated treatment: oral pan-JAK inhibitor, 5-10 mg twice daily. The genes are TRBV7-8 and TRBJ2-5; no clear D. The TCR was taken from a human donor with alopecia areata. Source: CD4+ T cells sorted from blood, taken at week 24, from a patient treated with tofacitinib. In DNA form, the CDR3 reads TGTGCCAGCAGCCAGGACCCGCGACGGACCCAGTACTTC. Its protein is CASSQDPRRTQYF. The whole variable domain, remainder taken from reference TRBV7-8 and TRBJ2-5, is GAGVSQSPRYKVAKRGQDVALRCDPISGHVSLFWYQQALGQGPEFLTYFQNEAQLDKSGLPSDRFFAERPEGSVSTLKIQRTQQEDSAVYLCASSQDPRRTQYFGPGTRLLVL.